The 17 T cell receptor beta chains presented below share a single source sample, sequenced in a study of T cell responses to AZD1222 COVID-19 vaccine. This table comes from immunoSEQ multiplex PCR, and its TCRdb copy is limited to in-frame clones, with some not included. The table lists 150,000 to 200,000 clones, around 90% of them singletons. Sequenced here: peripheral blood, sampled 28 days after the second AZD1222 dose. These receptors came from an adult who received the AZD1222 COVID-19 vaccine.

The rearrangement uses TRBV19 and TRBJ2-1; 7 nucleotides line up with TRBD2. The junction had 11 bases not matched to a gene; V was cut back by 5 bases and J by 7 bases. Germline CDR1 is LNHDA and CDR2 is SQIVND (reference sequence). The CDR3 runs to 15 residues. The DNA for the CDR3 is TGTGCCAGTAGTGCCCATTGGGGCGGGGGAAATGAGCAGTTCTTC. Amino acid sequence: CASSAHWGGGNEQFF.

The rearrangement links TRBV11-2 to TRBJ1-1; D is uncertain. The CDR3 runs to 12 residues. Germline V CDR1 and CDR2: SGHAT, FQNNGV. V was trimmed by 2 bases and J by 5 bases, leaving 6 bases between them. This CDR3 reads CASSLQWTEAFF. CDR3 bases: TGTGCCAGCAGCTTACAGTGGACTGAAGCTTTCTTT.

This chain joins TRBV7-9 and TRBJ1-3; a possible D gene is TRBD1 (5 bases). V was shortened by 3 bases and J by 6 bases, with 12 bases between the two germline ends. Germline loops: CDR1 SEHNR, CDR2 FQNEAQ (reference sequence). The length of the CDR3 is 14 residues. In nucleotides, the CDR3 is TGTGCCAGCAGCTTCCAGGGAAACCTAAACACCATATATTTT. Translating gives CASSFQGNLNTIYF.

The chain carries TRBV24-1 and TRBJ2-1; the D gene could be TRBD1 or TRBD2 (6 bases each). Germline-derived CDR1 and CDR2 are KGHDR and SFDVKD. This CDR3 contains 16 residues. V was pared by 0 bases and J by 7 bases, with 15 bases between. The CDR3 spells CATSDLLRGAGNEQFF. DNA for the CDR3: TGTGCCACCAGTGATTTGCTGAGGGGGGCGGGGAATGAGCAGTTCTTC.

The chain recombines TRBV5-8 with TRBJ1-2; perhaps TRBD1 as D (5 bases). In germline, CDR1 is SGHTS, CDR2 YDEGEE. CDR3 size: 14 residues. With 3 bases removed from V and 1 base from J, the gap between germline ends came to 10 bases. CDR3: CASSSTVFNYGYTF. The CDR3 DNA sequence: TGTGCCAGCAGCTCGACAGTTTTTAACTATGGCTACACCTTC.

This chain links TRBV10-3 with TRBJ1-2, with TRBD1 as a possible D gene (6 bases). The CDR3 length is 12 residues. With 7 bases removed from V and 4 bases from J, the gap between germline ends came to 10 bases. Germline V gene lookup returns CDR1 ENHRY and CDR2 SYGVKD. The CDR3 loop reads CAINGQPYGYTF. CDR3 nucleotide sequence: TGTGCCATCAATGGACAGCCCTATGGCTACACCTTC.

The chain couples TRBV11-2 to TRBJ1-1; maybe TRBD1 (6 bases). Germline V gene data show CDR1 as SGHAT and CDR2 as FQNNGV. V was clipped by 5 bases and J by 0 bases, with 13 bases between them. The CDR3 extends over 15 amino acids. The CDR3 sequence is CASSRGQGLNTEAFF. The CDR3 region has the DNA TGTGCCAGCAGCCGGGGGCAAGGACTGAACACTGAAGCTTTCTTT.

The chain recombines TRBV4-3 with TRBJ2-7; no firm D call. From germline, CDR1 is LGHNA and CDR2 YSLEER. Trimming left V 1 base short and J 0 bases short, with 7 bases between. The CDR3 extends over 14 amino acids. The CDR3 DNA is TGCGCCAGCAGCCAAGGGGTTCCCTCCTACGAGCAGTACTTC. It specifies CASSQGVPSYEQYF.

This chain uses TRBV14 with TRBJ1-6; D unclear. The CDR3 length is 12 residues. Per the germline V gene, CDR1 is SGHDN and CDR2 is FVKESK. V was cut by 3 bases and J by 9 bases, with 6 bases left in between. In DNA form, the CDR3 reads TGTGCCAGCAGCCACCGGGTTTCACCCCTCCACTTT. Protein: CASSHRVSPLHF.

This chain connects TRBV7-9 to TRBJ1-1; D remains ambiguous. Germline CDR1 and CDR2: SEHNR and FQNEAQ (reference sequence). Trimming removed 0 bases at V and 6 bases at J, with 20 bases between. This CDR3 comprises 17 residues. This CDR3 is CASSLAWEAQRAPEAFF. CDR3 DNA: TGTGCCAGCAGCTTAGCGTGGGAAGCACAACGGGCCCCTGAAGCTTTCTTT.

V and J are TRBV6-1 and TRBJ1-3, with D hard to call. The V gene's germline CDR1 is MNHNS and CDR2 SASEGT. This CDR3 contains 14 residues. Trimming pared 3 bases from V and 1 base from J, leaving 7 bases between. This CDR3 is CASSEVQSGNTIYF. In DNA form, the CDR3 reads TGTGCCAGCAGTGAGGTACAGTCTGGAAACACCATATATTTT.

J is TRBJ1-5 and V is TRBV7-9; no reliable D call. The V gene's germline CDR1 is SEHNR and CDR2 FQNEAQ (reference sequence). The CDR3 is 16 residues long. Trimming shortened V by 2 bases and J by 0 bases, and 11 bases separated the two germline ends. CDR3 in amino acids: CASSLSGTDSNQPQHF. In DNA, the CDR3 is TGTGCCAGCAGCTTATCGGGAACAGATAGCAATCAGCCCCAGCATTTT.

In DNA, the CDR3 is TGTGCCAGCAGCTCAACATTACGAGACACAGATACGCAGTATTTT. It specifies CASSSTLRDTDTQYF. The gene calls are TRBV7-3 and TRBJ2-3, with no clear D. CDR1 and CDR2 (germline): SGHTA, FQGTGA. Trimming took off 4 bases at V and 2 bases at J, with 13 bases between the two ends. CDR3 length: 15 amino acids.

The chain joins TRBV2 to TRBJ2-7; no definite D call. There are 14 residues in the CDR3. Trimming pared 6 bases from V and 4 bases from J, leaving 16 bases between. Germline CDR1 is SNHLY and CDR2 is FYNNEI. CDR3 sequence: CASSQDLLGYEQYF. The CDR3 DNA reads as TGTGCCAGCAGCCAAGACTTATTAGGGTACGAGCAGTACTTC.

The chain carries TRBV15 and TRBJ1-1; D not resolved. Trimming removed 3 bases from V and 7 bases from J, with 18 bases in between. The CDR3 runs to 15 residues. From germline, CDR1 is LNHNV and CDR2 YYDKDF (reference sequence). Written as DNA, the CDR3 is TGTGCCACCAGCAGTCAAGACAAACCGGCGAGTGAAGCTTTCTTT. Translated: CATSSQDKPASEAFF.

The gene calls are TRBV6-5 and TRBJ2-3; D remains unclear. The V end was cut by 5 bases, the J end by 2 bases, with 11 bases between. This CDR3 is 14 amino acids long. Per germline, CDR1 MNHEY and CDR2 SVGAGI. The CDR3 nucleotides read TGTGCCAGCAGTCTCGGACCCCCCACAGATACGCAGTATTTT. Its translation is CASSLGPPTDTQYF.

V and J are TRBV7-3 and TRBJ2-3; weak D call: TRBD1 (6 bases). Germline V gene lookup returns CDR1 SGHTA and CDR2 FQGTGA. This CDR3 has 16 residues. V lost 1 base to trimming and J lost 5 bases, with 16 bases between them. CDR3 nucleotides: TGTGCCAGCAGCTTAATAGGGGGAGTAGCTGAAGATACGCAGTATTTT. It codes for CASSLIGGVAEDTQYF.